This T cell receptor (beta chain) was recovered during a study of CD8 T cells in Susac syndrome. The study sequenced TCR beta in blood CD8+ and CD4+ T cells. The authors reverse transcribed roughly 0.5 to 1 ug RNA with random hexamers. Each CDR3 protein is one row after TCRdb ran MiXCR on the immunoSEQ multiplex PCR reads. Among about 300,000 distinct CDR3 sequences listed, 92% were seen once. The CDR3 spans 16 residues. V shed 3 bases and J shed 5 bases, with 18 bases lying between them. Per the germline V gene, CDR1 is MNHEY and CDR2 is SVGAGI. Sequenced: CD4+ T cells from PBMCs. V gene TRBV6-5 combines with J gene TRBJ2-3; D is tentatively TRBD1 or TRBD2 (5 bases each). The TCR sequence derives from a human donor with multiple sclerosis. The CDR3 DNA reads TGTGCCAGCAGTTATGGGAGTGGGGCCCGGGGAGATACGCAGTATTTT. Translated: CASSYGSGARGDTQYF.